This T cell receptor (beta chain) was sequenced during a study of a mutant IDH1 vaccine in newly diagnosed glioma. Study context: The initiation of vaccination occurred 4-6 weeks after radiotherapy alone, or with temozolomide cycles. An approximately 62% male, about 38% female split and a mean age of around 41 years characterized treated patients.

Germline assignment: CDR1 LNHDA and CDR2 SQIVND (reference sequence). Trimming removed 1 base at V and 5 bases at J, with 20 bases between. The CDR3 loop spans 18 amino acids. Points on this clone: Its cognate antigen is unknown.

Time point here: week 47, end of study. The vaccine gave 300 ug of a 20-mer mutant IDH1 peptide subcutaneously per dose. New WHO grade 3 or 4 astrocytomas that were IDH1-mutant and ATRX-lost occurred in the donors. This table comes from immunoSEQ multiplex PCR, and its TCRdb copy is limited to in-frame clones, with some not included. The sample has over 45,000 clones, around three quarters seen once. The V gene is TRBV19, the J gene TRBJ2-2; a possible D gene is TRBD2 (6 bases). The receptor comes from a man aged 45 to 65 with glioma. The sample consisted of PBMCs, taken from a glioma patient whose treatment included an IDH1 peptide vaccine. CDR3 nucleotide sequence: TGTGCCAGTAGTATAGTAGGTCGGGGGATGAGTAGGACCGGGGAGCTGTTTTTT. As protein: CASSIVGRGMSRTGELFF. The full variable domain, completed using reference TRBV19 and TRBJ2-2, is DGGITQSPKYLFRKEGQNVTLSCEQNLNHDAMYWYRQDPGQGLRLIYYSQIVNDFQKGDIAEGYSVSREKKESFPLTVTSAQKNPTAFYLCASSIVGRGMSRTGELFFGEGSRLTVL.